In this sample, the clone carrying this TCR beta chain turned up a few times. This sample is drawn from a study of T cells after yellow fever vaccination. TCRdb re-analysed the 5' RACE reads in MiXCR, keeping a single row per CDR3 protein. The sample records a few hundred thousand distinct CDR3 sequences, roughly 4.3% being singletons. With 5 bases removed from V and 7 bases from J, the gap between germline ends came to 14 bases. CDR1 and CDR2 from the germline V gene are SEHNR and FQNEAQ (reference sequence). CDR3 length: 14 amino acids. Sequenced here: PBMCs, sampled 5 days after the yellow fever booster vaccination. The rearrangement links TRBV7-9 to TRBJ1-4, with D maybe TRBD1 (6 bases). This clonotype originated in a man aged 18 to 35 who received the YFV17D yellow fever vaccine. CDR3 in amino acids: CASSQTGLGEKLFF. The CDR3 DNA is TGTGCCAGCAGCCAAACAGGGCTCGGTGAAAAACTGTTTTTT.